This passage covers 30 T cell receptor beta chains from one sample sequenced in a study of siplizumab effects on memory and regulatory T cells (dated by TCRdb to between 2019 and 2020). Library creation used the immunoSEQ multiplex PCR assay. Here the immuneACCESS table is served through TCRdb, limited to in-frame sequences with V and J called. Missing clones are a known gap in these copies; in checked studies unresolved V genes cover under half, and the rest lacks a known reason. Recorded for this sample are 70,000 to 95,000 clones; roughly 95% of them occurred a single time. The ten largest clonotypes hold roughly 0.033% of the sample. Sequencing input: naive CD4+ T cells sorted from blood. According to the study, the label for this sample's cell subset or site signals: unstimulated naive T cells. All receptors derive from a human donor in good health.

The CDR3 sequence: CASSPNLGAFESMNTEAFF. In DNA form, the CDR3 reads TGTGCCAGCAGCCCGAATCTGGGCGCCTTCGAGAGTATGAACACTGAAGCTTTCTTT. The rearrangement links TRBV14 to TRBJ1-1; D is ambiguous. Trimming cost V 4 bases and J 0 bases, with 24 bases left between them. This CDR3 contains 19 residues. Germline V lookup: CDR1 SGHDN, CDR2 FVKESK. The whole variable domain, remainder taken from reference TRBV14 and TRBJ1-1, is EAGVTQFPSHSVIEKGQTVTLRCDPISGHDNLYWYRRVMGKEIKFLLHFVKESKQDESGMPNNRFLAERTGGTYSTLKVQPAELEDSGVYFCASSPNLGAFESMNTEAFFGQGTRLTVV.

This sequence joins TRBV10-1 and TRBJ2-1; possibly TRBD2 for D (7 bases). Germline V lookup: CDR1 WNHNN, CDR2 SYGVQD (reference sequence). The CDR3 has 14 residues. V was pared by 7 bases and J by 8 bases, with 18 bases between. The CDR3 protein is CASKLGGPPHEQFF. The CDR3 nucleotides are TGCGCCAGCAAGCTCGGGGGGCCCCCACATGAGCAGTTCTTC.

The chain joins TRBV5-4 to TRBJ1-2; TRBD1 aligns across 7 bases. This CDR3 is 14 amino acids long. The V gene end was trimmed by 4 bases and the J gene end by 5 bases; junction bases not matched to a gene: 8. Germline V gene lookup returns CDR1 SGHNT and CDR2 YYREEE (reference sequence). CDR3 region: CASSPEQGTYGYTF. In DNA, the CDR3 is TGTGCCAGCAGCCCAGAACAGGGGACTTATGGCTACACCTTC.

CDR3 residues: CASSSGVIDEQYF. In DNA form, the CDR3 reads TGTGCCAGCAGTTCAGGGGTCATCGACGAGCAGTACTTC. The chain employs TRBV2 and TRBJ2-7; TRBD1 is a possible D gene (6 bases). The CDR3 is 13 amino acids. Trimming stripped 5 bases from V and 5 bases from J, with 13 bases between. Looked up from germline, CDR1 is SNHLY and CDR2 is FYNNEI.

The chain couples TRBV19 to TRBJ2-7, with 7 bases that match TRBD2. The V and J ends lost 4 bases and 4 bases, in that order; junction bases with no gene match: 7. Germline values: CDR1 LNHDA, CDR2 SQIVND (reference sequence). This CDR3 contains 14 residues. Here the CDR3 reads CASSNQLAKYEQYF. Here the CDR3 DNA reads TGTGCCAGTAGTAACCAACTAGCGAAGTACGAGCAGTACTTC.

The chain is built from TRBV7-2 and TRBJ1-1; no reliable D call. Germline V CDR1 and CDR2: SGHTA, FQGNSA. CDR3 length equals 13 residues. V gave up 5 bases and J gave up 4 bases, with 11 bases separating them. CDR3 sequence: CASSREGFTEAFF. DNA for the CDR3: TGTGCCAGCAGCCGCGAAGGGTTCACTGAAGCTTTCTTT.

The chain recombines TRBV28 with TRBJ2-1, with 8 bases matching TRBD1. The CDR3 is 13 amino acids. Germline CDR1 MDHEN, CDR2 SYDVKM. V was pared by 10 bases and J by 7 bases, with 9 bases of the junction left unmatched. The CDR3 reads CANSRTGLNEQFF. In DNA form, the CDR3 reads TGTGCCAATTCGCGGACAGGGTTGAATGAGCAGTTCTTC.

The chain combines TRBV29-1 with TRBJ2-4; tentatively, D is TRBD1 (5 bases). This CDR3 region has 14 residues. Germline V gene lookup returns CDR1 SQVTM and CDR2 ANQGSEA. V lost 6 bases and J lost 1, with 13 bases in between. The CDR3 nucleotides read TGCAGCGTCGCAGGGCGCCTCGCCAAAAACATTCAGTACTTC. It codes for CSVAGRLAKNIQYF.

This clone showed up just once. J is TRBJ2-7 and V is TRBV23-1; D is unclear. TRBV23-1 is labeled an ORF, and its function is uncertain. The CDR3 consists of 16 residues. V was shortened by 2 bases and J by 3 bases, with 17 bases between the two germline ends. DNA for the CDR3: TGCGCCAGCAGTCAACCCAGCCTCCTCGGGTACTACGAGCAGTACTTC. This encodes CASSQPSLLGYYEQYF.

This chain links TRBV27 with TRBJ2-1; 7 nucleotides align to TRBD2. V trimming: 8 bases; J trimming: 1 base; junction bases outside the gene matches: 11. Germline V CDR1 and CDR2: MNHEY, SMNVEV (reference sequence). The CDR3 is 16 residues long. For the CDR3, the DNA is TGTGCCAGCGGCCTGCGAGCGGGGCGGTCCTACAATGAGCAGTTCTTC. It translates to CASGLRAGRSYNEQFF.

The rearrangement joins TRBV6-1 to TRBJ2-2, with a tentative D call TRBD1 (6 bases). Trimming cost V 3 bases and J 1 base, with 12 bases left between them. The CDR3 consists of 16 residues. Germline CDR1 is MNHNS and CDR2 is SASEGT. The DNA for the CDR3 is TGTGCCAGCAGTGATAGGGGGTTGGGGAACACCGGGGAGCTGTTTTTT. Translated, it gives CASSDRGLGNTGELFF.

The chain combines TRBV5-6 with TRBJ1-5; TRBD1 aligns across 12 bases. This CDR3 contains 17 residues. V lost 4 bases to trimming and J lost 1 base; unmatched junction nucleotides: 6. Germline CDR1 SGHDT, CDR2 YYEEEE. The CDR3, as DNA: TGTGCCAGCAGCCCCGGGACAGGGGGCAGGAGCAATCAGCCCCAGCATTTT. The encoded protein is CASSPGTGGRSNQPQHF.

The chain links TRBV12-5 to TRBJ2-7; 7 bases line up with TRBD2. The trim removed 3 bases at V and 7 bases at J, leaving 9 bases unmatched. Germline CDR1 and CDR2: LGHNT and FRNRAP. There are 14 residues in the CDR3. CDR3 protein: CASGFGGGIGEQYF. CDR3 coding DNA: TGTGCTAGTGGTTTTGGGGGAGGGATTGGGGAGCAGTACTTC. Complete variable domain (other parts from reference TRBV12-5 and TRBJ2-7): DARVTQTPRHKVTEMGQEVTMRCQPILGHNTVFWYRQTMMQGLELLAYFRNRAPLDDSGMPKDRFSAEMPDATLATLKIQPSEPRDSAVYFCASGFGGGIGEQYFGPGTRLTVT.

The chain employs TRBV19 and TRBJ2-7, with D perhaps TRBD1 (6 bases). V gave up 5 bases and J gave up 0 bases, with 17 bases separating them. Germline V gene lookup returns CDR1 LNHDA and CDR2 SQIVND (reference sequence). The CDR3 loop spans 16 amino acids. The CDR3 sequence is CASSPLRDRSSYEQYF. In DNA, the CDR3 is TGTGCCAGTAGTCCGCTCCGAGACAGGAGCTCCTACGAGCAGTACTTC.

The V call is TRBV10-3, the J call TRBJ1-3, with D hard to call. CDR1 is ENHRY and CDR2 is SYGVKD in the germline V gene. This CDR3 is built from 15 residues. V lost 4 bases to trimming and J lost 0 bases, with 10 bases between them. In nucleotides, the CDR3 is TGTGCCATCAGTGTCACGGCCATCTCTGGAAACACCATATATTTT. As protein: CAISVTAISGNTIYF.

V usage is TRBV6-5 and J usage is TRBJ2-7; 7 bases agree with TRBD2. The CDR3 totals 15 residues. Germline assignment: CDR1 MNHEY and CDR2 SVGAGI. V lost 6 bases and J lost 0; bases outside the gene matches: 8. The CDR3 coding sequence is TGTGCCAGCAGCAAAGTGGGACTATCCTCCTACGAGCAGTACTTC. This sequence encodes CASSKVGLSSYEQYF.

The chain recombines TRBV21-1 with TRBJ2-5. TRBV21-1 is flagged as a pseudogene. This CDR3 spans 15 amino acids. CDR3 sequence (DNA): TGTGCCAGCAGCAGGGCAGGTGGGGTTCAAGAGACCCAGTACTTC. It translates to CASSRAGGVQETQYF.

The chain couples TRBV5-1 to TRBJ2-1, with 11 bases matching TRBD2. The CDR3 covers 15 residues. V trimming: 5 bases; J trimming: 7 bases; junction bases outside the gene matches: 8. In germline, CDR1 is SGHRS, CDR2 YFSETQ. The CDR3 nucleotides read TGCGCCAGCAGTTATCTAGCGGGGGGACCTAATGAGCAGTTCTTC. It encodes CASSYLAGGPNEQFF.

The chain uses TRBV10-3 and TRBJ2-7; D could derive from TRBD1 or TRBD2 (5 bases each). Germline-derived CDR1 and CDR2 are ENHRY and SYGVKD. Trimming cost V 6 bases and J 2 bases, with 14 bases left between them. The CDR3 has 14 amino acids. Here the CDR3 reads CAISAPGTPYEQYF. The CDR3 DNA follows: TGTGCCATCAGCGCCCCAGGGACCCCCTACGAGCAGTACTTC.

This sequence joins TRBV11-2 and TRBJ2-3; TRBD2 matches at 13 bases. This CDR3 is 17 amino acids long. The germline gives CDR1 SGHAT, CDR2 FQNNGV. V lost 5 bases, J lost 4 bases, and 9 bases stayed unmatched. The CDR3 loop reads CASSPTSGGFGSDTQYF. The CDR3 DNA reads TGTGCCAGCAGCCCGACTAGCGGGGGGTTCGGGTCAGATACGCAGTATTTT.

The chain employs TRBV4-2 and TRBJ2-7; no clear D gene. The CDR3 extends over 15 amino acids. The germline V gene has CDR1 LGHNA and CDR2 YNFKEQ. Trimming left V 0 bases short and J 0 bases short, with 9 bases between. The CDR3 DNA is TGTGCCAGCAGCCAAGATGTGGCTAGCTCCTACGAGCAGTACTTC. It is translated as CASSQDVASSYEQYF.

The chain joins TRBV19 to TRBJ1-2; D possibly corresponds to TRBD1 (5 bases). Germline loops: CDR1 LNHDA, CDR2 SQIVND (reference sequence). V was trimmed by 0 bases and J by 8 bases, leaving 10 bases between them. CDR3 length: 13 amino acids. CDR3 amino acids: CASSIDYRGGYTF. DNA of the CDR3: TGTGCCAGTAGTATAGACTACCGGGGGGGCTACACCTTC.

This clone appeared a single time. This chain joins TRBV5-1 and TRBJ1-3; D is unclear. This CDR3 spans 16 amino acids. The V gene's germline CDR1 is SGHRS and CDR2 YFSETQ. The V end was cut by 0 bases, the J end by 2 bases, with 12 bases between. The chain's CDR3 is CASSLAGGLAGNTIYF. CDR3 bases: TGCGCCAGCAGCTTGGCCGGCGGCCTGGCTGGAAACACCATATATTTT. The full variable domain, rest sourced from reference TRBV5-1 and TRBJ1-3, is KAGVTQTPRYLIKTRGQQVTLSCSPISGHRSVSWYQQTPGQGLQFLFEYFSETQRNKGNFPGRFSGRQFSNSRSEMNVSTLELGDSALYLCASSLAGGLAGNTIYFGEGSWLTVV.

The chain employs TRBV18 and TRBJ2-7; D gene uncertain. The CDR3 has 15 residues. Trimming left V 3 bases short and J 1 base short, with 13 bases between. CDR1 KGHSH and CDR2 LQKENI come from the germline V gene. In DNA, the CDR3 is TGTGCCAGCTCACCGCCCGGGCTGGGATCCTACGAGCAGTACTTC. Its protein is CASSPPGLGSYEQYF.

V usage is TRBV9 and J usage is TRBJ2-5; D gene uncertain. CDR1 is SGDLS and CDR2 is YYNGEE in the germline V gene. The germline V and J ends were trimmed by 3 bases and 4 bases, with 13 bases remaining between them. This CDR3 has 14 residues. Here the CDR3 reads CASSADPTGETQYF. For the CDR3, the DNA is TGTGCCAGCAGCGCCGACCCTACCGGAGAGACCCAGTACTTC.

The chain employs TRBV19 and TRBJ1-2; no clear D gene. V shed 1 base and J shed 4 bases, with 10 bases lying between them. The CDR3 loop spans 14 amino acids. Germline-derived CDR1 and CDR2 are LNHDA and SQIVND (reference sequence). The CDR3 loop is CASSIGPVVYGYTF. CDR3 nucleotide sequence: TGTGCCAGTAGTATAGGGCCAGTGGTCTATGGCTACACCTTC.

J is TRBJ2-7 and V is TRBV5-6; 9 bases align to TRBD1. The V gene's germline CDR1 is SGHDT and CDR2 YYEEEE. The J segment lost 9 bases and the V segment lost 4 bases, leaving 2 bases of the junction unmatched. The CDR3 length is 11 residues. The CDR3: CASSTGGAQYF. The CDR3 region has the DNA TGTGCCAGCAGCACAGGGGGCGCGCAGTACTTC.

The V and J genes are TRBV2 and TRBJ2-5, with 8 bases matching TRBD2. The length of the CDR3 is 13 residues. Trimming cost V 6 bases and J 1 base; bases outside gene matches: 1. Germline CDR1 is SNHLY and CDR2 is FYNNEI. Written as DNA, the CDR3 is TGTGCCAGCAGGGGGACTAGCCAAGAGACCCAGTACTTC. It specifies CASRGTSQETQYF. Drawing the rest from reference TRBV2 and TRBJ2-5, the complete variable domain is EPEVTQTPSHQVTQMGQEVILRCVPISNHLYFYWYRQILGQKVEFLVSFYNNEISEKSEIFDDQFSVERPDGSNFTLKIRSTKLEDSAMYFCASRGTSQETQYFGPGTRLLVL.

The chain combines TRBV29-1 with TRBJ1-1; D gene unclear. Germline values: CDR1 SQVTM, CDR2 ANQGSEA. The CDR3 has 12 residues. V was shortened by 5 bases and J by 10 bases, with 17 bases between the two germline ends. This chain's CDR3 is CSVHGGSIGAFF. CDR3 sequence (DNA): TGCAGCGTTCACGGAGGGTCAATTGGAGCTTTCTTT.

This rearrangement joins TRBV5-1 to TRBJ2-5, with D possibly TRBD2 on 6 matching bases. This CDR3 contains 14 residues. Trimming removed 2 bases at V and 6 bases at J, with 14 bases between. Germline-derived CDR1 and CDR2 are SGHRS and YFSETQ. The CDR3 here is CASSLGGAEKTQYF. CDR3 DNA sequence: TGCGCCAGCAGCTTAGGCGGGGCGGAAAAGACCCAGTACTTC.